The subject of this entry is one T cell receptor beta chain. Primers used for first-strand cDNA, a TRAV- and TRBV-specific set, covered both alpha and beta chains. Over about 19 PCR cycles, TCRs were amplified from a constant-region primer and V-primer adapter. Using its own MiXCR run on the reads, TCRdb lists one record per CDR3 protein. The repertoire holds about 97,000 distinct CDR3 sequences, with less than 25% as singletons. The data were obtained in a study of low-dose radiotherapy and immunotherapy resistance in tumors. Overall study context: Intravenous cyclophosphamide 200 mg/m2 was given every two weeks, one day before radiation and immunotherapy. Aspirin was taken orally by patients at 300 mg daily for four cycles from cycle 1 day 1.

With V trimmed by 3 bases and J by 6 bases, 12 bases remained unmatched. The CDR3 is 16 residues long. Documented time point: after trial treatment. The treatment is: LDRT plus nivolumab, ipilimumab, low-dose cyclophosphamide and aspirin (RACIN trial). Donors received a regimen that comprised nivolumab, ipilimumab, aspirin, low-dose cyclophosphamide and low-dose radiotherapy. As a condition of eligibility, patients had advanced solid tumors lacking tumor-infiltrating lymphocytes. The source is a male donor with prostate cancer. Sequenced here: PBMCs, sampled after low-dose radiotherapy plus immunotherapy. The chain links TRBV23-1 to TRBJ2-7; 9 nucleotides agree with TRBD1. TRBV23-1 is sorted into the ORF group, with uncertain function. The CDR3 DNA sequence: TGCGCCAGCAGTCAGGCCCCCGGGACAGGGAGGGGCGAGCAGTACTTC. Its translation: CASSQAPGTGRGEQYF.